This is a list of T cell receptor beta chains from one sample in a study of blood T cell repertoires in COVID-19. Libraries were prepared by immunoSEQ multiplex PCR; TCRdb keeps only in-frame clonotypes and omits some of them. Here the sample spans approximately 260,000 clones, roughly nine tenths being singletons. The sample was peripheral blood. The receptors shown here come from a man between 45 and 60 years old with acute or convalescent COVID-19. CDR3s include the opening cysteine and the closing phenylalanine or tryptophan. Each record gives: J gene, clone size, D gene, V gene, CDR3 protein, CDR3 DNA. The D gene is left open where the match is weak. The size field is filled for only some rows; it gives once, few, many or a size class.

TRBJ1-1 | . | . | TRBV3-1/TRBV3-2 | CASSLYGQLLNTEAFF | TGTGCCAGCAGCCTTTACGGACAGCTCTTGAACACTGAAGCTTTCTTT
TRBJ1-6 | . | TRBD1 | TRBV3-1/TRBV3-2 | CASSKGTGAMTLNSPLHF | TGTGCCAGCAGCAAAGGGACAGGGGCCATGACACTAAATTCACCCCTCCACTTT
TRBJ1-2 | . | TRBD1 | TRBV6-5 | CARSSGTGVGYTF | TGTGCCAGATCATCCGGGACAGGGGTTGGCTACACCTTC
TRBJ1-4 | . | . | TRBV12-3/TRBV12-4 | CASSLWDIEKLFF | TGTGCCAGCAGTTTATGGGACATTGAAAAACTGTTTTTT
TRBJ1-1 | . | . | TRBV7-9 | CASSLVSGQANTEAFF | TGTGCCAGCAGCTTGGTATCAGGTCAGGCGAACACTGAAGCTTTCTTT
TRBJ2-2 | . | TRBD2 | TRBV7-3 | CASSPNSGGSTGELFF | TGTGCCAGCAGCCCAAATAGCGGGGGGAGCACCGGGGAGCTGTTTTTT
TRBJ2-7 | . | . | TRBV10-3 | CAISESQGKLYEQYF | TGTGCCATCAGTGAGTCGCAGGGGAAACTCTACGAGCAGTACTTC
TRBJ1-2 | . | . | TRBV30 | CAWRPLPAGDNYGYTF | TGTGCCTGGAGGCCCCTCCCGGCAGGGGATAATTATGGCTACACCTTC
TRBJ2-2 | few | . | TRBV14 | CASSQGPTGELFF | TGTGCCAGCAGCCAGGGCCCTACCGGGGAGCTGTTTTTT
TRBJ1-3 | . | TRBD1 | TRBV13 | CASSHRDSGNTIYF | TGTGCCAGCAGCCACCGGGACAGTGGAAACACCATATATTTT
TRBJ2-3 | . | TRBD1 | TRBV7-9 | CASSLEGTGTDTQYF | TGTGCCAGCAGCTTAGAAGGGACAGGCACAGATACGCAGTATTTT
TRBJ1-5 | . | . | TRBV6-5 | CASSYDSYSNQPQHF | TGTGCCAGCAGTTACGACAGCTATAGCAATCAGCCCCAGCATTTT
TRBJ2-7 | . | . | TRBV6-5 | CASSYSGGGGEQYF | TGTGCCAGCAGTTACTCGGGGGGCGGGGGTGAGCAGTACTTC
TRBJ2-7 | . | TRBD1 | TRBV5-1 | CASSANRGDDEQYF | TGCGCCAGCAGTGCTAACAGGGGGGACGACGAGCAGTACTTC
TRBJ1-1 | . | TRBD1 | TRBV2 | CASRDRAGGAFF | TGTGCCAGCAGGGACAGGGCCGGCGGCGCTTTCTTT
TRBJ2-2 | . | TRBD2 | TRBV5-5 | CASSLGLAGGRGELFF | TGTGCCAGCAGCCTTGGACTAGCGGGGGGCCGCGGGGAGCTGTTTTTT
TRBJ1-4 | . | . | TRBV6-5 | CASTPSVATNEKLFF | TGTGCCAGCACACCCAGTGTTGCAACTAATGAAAAACTGTTTTTT
TRBJ2-7 | . | TRBD1 | TRBV5-4 | CASSLGTGEQYF | TGTGCCAGCAGCCTGGGGACAGGAGAGCAGTACTTC
TRBJ1-1 | once | . | TRBV11-1 | CASSFRANEGAEAFF | TGTGCCAGCAGCTTTCGTGCGAACGAGGGGGCTGAAGCTTTCTTT
TRBJ1-2 | . | . | TRBV7-3 | CASSSGGNNYGYTF | TGTGCCAGCAGCTCGGGGGGCAATAACTATGGCTACACCTTC
TRBJ1-1 | . | . | TRBV19 | CASSRSTSRDTEAFF | TGTGCCAGTAGTAGGTCGACCTCTCGGGACACTGAAGCTTTCTTT
TRBJ2-7 | . | TRBD1 | TRBV27 | CASSLPGQGARGVSYEQYF | TGTGCCAGCAGTTTACCGGGACAGGGGGCGCGGGGAGTCTCCTACGAGCAGTACTTC
TRBJ2-5 | . | TRBD2 | TRBV10-3 | CAISEGRDETQYF | TGTGCCATCAGTGAGGGGAGGGATGAGACCCAGTACTTC
TRBJ2-7 | . | . | TRBV9 | CASSVGLRSTPYF | TGTGCCAGCAGCGTCGGACTGAGGTCTACTCCGTACTTC
TRBJ1-2 | . | . | TRBV6-1 | CASSEGVGTRANYGYTF | TGTGCCAGCAGTGAAGGAGTGGGGACACGAGCTAACTATGGCTACACCTTC
TRBJ1-1 | . | TRBD1 | TRBV30 | CAWTDRGPTEAFF | TGTGCCTGGACCGACAGGGGGCCCACTGAAGCTTTCTTT
TRBJ1-4 | . | TRBD1 | TRBV5-1 | CASRPDRGQAKLFF | TGCGCCAGCCGCCCCGACAGGGGGCAAGCAAAACTGTTTTTT
TRBJ1-1 | . | . | TRBV12-3/TRBV12-4 | CASSPTGNTEAFF | TGTGCCAGCAGTCCGACTGGGAACACTGAAGCTTTCTTT
TRBJ2-7 | few | TRBD1 | TRBV5-1 | CASSDRDRDSYEQYF | TGCGCCAGCAGCGACCGGGACAGGGACTCCTACGAGCAGTACTTC
TRBJ1-1 | . | . | TRBV11-3 | CASSFREGTEAFF | TGTGCCAGCAGCTTCCGGGAGGGCACTGAAGCTTTCTTT
TRBJ1-5 | . | . | TRBV2 | CASRGTHYQPQHF | TGTGCCAGCAGGGGGACACACTATCAGCCCCAGCATTTT
TRBJ1-1 | . | . | TRBV2 | CASSGLGGSTEAFF | TGTGCCAGCAGTGGGTTGGGGGGGAGCACTGAAGCTTTCTTT
TRBJ1-2 | . | . | TRBV5-6 | CASSTNIDGYTF | TGTGCCAGCAGCACTAACATCGATGGCTACACCTTC
TRBJ2-7 | . | . | TRBV18 | CASSPPESYEQYF | TGTGCCAGCTCACCACCAGAGTCCTACGAGCAGTACTTC
TRBJ1-4 | once | . | TRBV6-5 | CASSYSTASNEKLFF | TGTGCCAGCAGTTACTCGACAGCCTCTAATGAAAAACTGTTTTTT
TRBJ1-5 | . | TRBD1 | TRBV9 | CASSPDRGNQPQHF | TGTGCCAGCAGCCCCGACAGGGGCAATCAGCCCCAGCATTTT
TRBJ1-2 | . | . | TRBV19 | CASSEGHLLYGYTF | TGTGCCAGTAGCGAAGGACATCTCCTATATGGCTACACCTTC
TRBJ1-1 | . | TRBD1 | TRBV6-5 | CASTGQTNTEAFF | TGTGCCAGCACGGGACAGACGAACACTGAAGCTTTCTTT
TRBJ1-1 | once | . | TRBV27 | CASSSPRLNTEAFF | TGTGCCAGCAGTTCCCCGAGGTTGAACACTGAAGCTTTCTTT
TRBJ2-7 | . | TRBD2 | TRBV7-6 | CASSLGGQRGTSDYEQYF | TGTGCCAGCAGCTTAGGGGGACAAAGAGGGACTAGCGACTACGAGCAGTACTTC
TRBJ1-2 | . | . | TRBV5-8 | CASSLVRGYGYTF | TGTGCCAGCAGCTTGGTTCGGGGGTATGGCTACACCTTC
TRBJ1-6 | . | . | TRBV6-5 | CASSYTEINSPLHF | TGTGCCAGCAGTTACACAGAAATTAATTCACCCCTCCACTTT
TRBJ2-5 | . | . | TRBV21-1 | CASSKLGRGFETQYF | TGTGCCAGCAGCAAACTTGGCAGGGGGTTTGAGACCCAGTACTTC